This entry lists 14 T cell receptor beta chains sequenced from one sample in a study of cytomegalovirus exposure and HLA in healthy donors (dated by TCRdb to about 2017). Library preparation employed the immunoSEQ multiplex PCR assay. The multiplex PCR relied on a mix of 60 forward primers for TCR Vbeta segments and 13 reverse primers for TCR Jbeta segments. As stored in TCRdb, this immuneACCESS dataset retains in-frame rearrangements with V and J assigned. A fraction of the clones does not appear; measured against another copy, unresolved V genes explain less than half of the discrepancy, and the remainder lacks a known reason. A total of 50,000 to 65,000 clones appear in this sample, about 80% of them only once. The ten largest clones represent 45% to 60% of the sample. The source material was PBMCs. The receptors here all came from a man aged 45-65 years in good health and CMV-seropositive.

This sequence joins TRBV5-6 and TRBJ2-7, with TRBD2 matching 9 bases. V gave up 6 bases and J gave up 2 bases; unmatched junction bases: 9. The CDR3 covers 15 residues. Germline-derived CDR1 and CDR2 are SGHDT and YYEEEE. CDR3 region: CASTKETSGTYEQYF. CDR3 coding DNA: TGTGCCAGCACGAAAGAGACTAGCGGAACCTACGAGCAGTACTTC. Combining the CDR3 with reference TRBV5-6 and TRBJ2-7 gives the whole variable domain DAGVTQSPTHLIKTRGQQVTLRCSPKSGHDTVSWYQQALGQGPQFIFQYYEEEERQRGNFPDRFSGHQFPNYSSELNVNALLLGDSALYLCASTKETSGTYEQYFGPGTRLTVT.

The CDR3 nucleotides read TGTTCCACCAGCCCCAAGGACAGGCTGAACACTGAAGCTTTCTTT. Encoded protein: CSTSPKDRLNTEAFF. The V gene is TRBV7-9, the J gene TRBJ1-1; 7 nucleotides line up with TRBD1. Germline V CDR1 and CDR2: SEHNR, FQNEAQ (reference sequence). This CDR3 is built from 15 residues.

The chain has TRBV4-2 and TRBJ2-5, with 10 nucleotides matching TRBD2. CDR3 length: 15 residues. J gave up 2 bases and V 3 bases, and 3 bases lay outside the gene matches. Looked up from germline, CDR1 is LGHNA and CDR2 is YNFKEQ. In DNA form, the CDR3 reads TGTGCCAGCAGCCATCAGCGGGGGGGACAAGAGACCCAGTACTTC. Protein sequence: CASSHQRGGQETQYF.

The rearrangement links TRBV5-1 to TRBJ2-7; 7 bases are a match to TRBD1. The CDR3 is made up of 13 amino acids. The V and J ends lost 3 bases and 5 bases, in that order; junction bases with no gene match: 5. The germline gives CDR1 SGHRS, CDR2 YFSETQ. The CDR3 is CASSWGTDNEQYF. CDR3 coding DNA: TGCGCCAGCAGCTGGGGGACAGACAACGAGCAGTACTTC.

The chain recombines TRBV7-6 with TRBJ1-4; maybe TRBD1 (5 bases). The CDR3 covers 15 residues. CDR1 is SGHVS and CDR2 is FNYEAQ in the germline V gene. Deletions cut 3 bases from V and 4 bases from J, with 12 bases between. CDR3 in amino acids: CASSFSQGFNEKLFF. The CDR3 DNA follows: TGTGCCAGCAGCTTTTCCCAGGGCTTTAATGAAAAACTGTTTTTT.

The chain carries TRBV10-1 and TRBJ2-7; 7 bases agree with TRBD1. The J segment lost 5 bases and the V segment lost 0 bases, leaving 7 bases of the junction unmatched. CDR3 length: 15 residues. Germline V CDR1 and CDR2: WNHNN, SYGVQD (reference sequence). DNA for the CDR3: TGCGCCAGCAGTGAGTCGAAGGGGGCGGTCAACGAGCAGTACTTC. It translates to CASSESKGAVNEQYF.

The chain combines TRBV2 with TRBJ1-5; D unresolved. The germline gives CDR1 SNHLY, CDR2 FYNNEI. The CDR3 loop spans 13 amino acids. The V and J ends lost 2 bases and 4 bases respectively, with 6 bases between them. CDR3 residues: CASSEHGNQPQHF. The CDR3 DNA sequence: TGTGCCAGCAGTGAACACGGGAATCAGCCCCAGCATTTT.

The rearrangement uses TRBV28 and TRBJ1-5; D possibly corresponds to TRBD1 (6 bases). Trimming stripped 6 bases from V and 0 bases from J, with 15 bases between. This CDR3 has 16 amino acids. The germline V gene has CDR1 MDHEN and CDR2 SYDVKM. The CDR3 nucleotides are TGTGCCAGCAGCTACAGGGCCATTTCTAGCAATCAGCCCCAGCATTTT. Protein sequence: CASSYRAISSNQPQHF.

The genes are TRBV20-1 and TRBJ1-3; no definite D call. Germline-derived CDR1 and CDR2 are DFQATT and SNEGSKA (reference sequence). This CDR3 has 11 residues. The V end lost 0 bases, the J end lost 8 bases, and 5 bases lay between the germline ends. CDR3 sequence (DNA): TGCAGTGCTAGAGACCTAGACACCATATATTTT. This sequence encodes CSARDLDTIYF.

The rearrangement joins TRBV5-1 to TRBJ2-2, with D unclear. The CDR3 consists of 15 residues. V shed 0 bases and J shed 4 bases, with 10 bases lying between them. The germline gives CDR1 SGHRS, CDR2 YFSETQ. The CDR3 is CASSLGAGSTGELFF. The DNA for the CDR3 is TGCGCCAGCAGCTTGGGGGCAGGTAGCACCGGGGAGCTGTTTTTT. The full variable domain, its missing parts supplied by reference TRBV5-1 and TRBJ2-2, is KAGVTQTPRYLIKTRGQQVTLSCSPISGHRSVSWYQQTPGQGLQFLFEYFSETQRNKGNFPGRFSGRQFSNSRSEMNVSTLELGDSALYLCASSLGAGSTGELFFGEGSRLTVL.

V and J are TRBV5-4 and TRBJ2-6; D call uncertain. This CDR3 has 16 residues. Looked up from germline, CDR1 is SGHNT and CDR2 is YYREEE (reference sequence). Trimming shortened V by 2 bases and J by 0 bases, and 9 bases separated the two germline ends. The CDR3 sequence: CASSLPPSSGANVLTF. The CDR3 DNA follows: TGTGCCAGCAGCTTACCCCCGAGCTCTGGGGCCAACGTCCTGACTTTC.

The chain is built from TRBV7-9 and TRBJ1-2; D unclear. The germline gives CDR1 SEHNR, CDR2 FQNEAQ (reference sequence). With 5 bases removed from V and 1 base from J, the gap between germline ends came to 17 bases. The CDR3 loop spans 16 amino acids. CDR3 in DNA: TGTGCCAGCAGCATCAATTTAGGCGGTATTAACTATGGCTACACCTTC. Translation: CASSINLGGINYGYTF.

This clone came up a few times. The rearrangement links TRBV2 to TRBJ2-1, with TRBD2 matching over 13 bases. The CDR3 sequence is 19 residues long. J lost 5 bases, V lost 6 bases, and 16 bases had no gene match. Per germline, CDR1 SNHLY and CDR2 FYNNEI. CDR3 sequence reads: CASRPTTSGRASQNNEQFF. The CDR3 DNA reads as TGTGCCAGCAGGCCCACCACTAGCGGGAGGGCCTCCCAGAACAATGAGCAGTTCTTC.

The V gene is TRBV6-5, the J gene TRBJ1-1, with TRBD1 matching over 8 bases. The J segment lost 1 base and the V segment lost 6 bases, leaving 7 bases of the junction unmatched. The CDR3 spans 15 residues. Germline CDR1 and CDR2: MNHEY and SVGAGI. The CDR3 nucleotides read TGTGCCAGCAGAGTTGACAGGGGATGGAACACTGAAGCTTTCTTT. Its translation: CASRVDRGWNTEAFF.